Listed below are T cell receptor beta chains from one sample, sequenced in a study of cytomegalovirus exposure and HLA in healthy donors. Data came from immunoSEQ multiplex PCR; TCRdb stores just in-frame clones and leaves some out. The sample lists hundreds of thousands of clones; over 65% were seen once. The sequencing input was PBMCs. These TCRs come from a young man in good health and CMV-seronegative. Both conserved end residues are part of each CDR3. A D gene is named only where the DNA matches it firmly. Clone size is stated in some rows and not others, as once, few, many or a class when expanded.

TRBD1 | TRBJ2-5 | TRBV7-9 | NA | TGTGCCAGCAGCTGGGACAGTACTACCCAGTACTTC | CASSWDSTTQYF
NA | TRBJ1-3 | TRBV6-1 | NA | TGTGCCAGTCTCTGGAGGAACGGAAACACCATATATTTT | CASLWRNGNTIYF
NA | TRBJ2-7 | TRBV18 | NA | TGTGCCAGCTCACCGGGCAGGGGTTCCTACGAGCAGTACTTC | CASSPGRGSYEQYF
NA | TRBJ1-2 | TRBV5-1 | NA | TGCGCCAGCAGCTTCTCCGGGGGGGATAACTATGGCTACACCTTC | CASSFSGGDNYGYTF
TRBD1 | TRBJ2-1 | TRBV5-1 | NA | TGCGCCAGCAGCCCCGAGACAGGGACCGGAATGATTGAGCAGTTCTTC | CASSPETGTGMIEQFF
NA | TRBJ1-1 | TRBV30 | NA | TGTGCCTGGAGTCCCTTCCGGGGAGGGGGTATTCGTGACACTGAAGCTTTCTTT | CAWSPFRGGGIRDTEAFF
TRBD1 | TRBJ1-5 | TRBV25-1 | NA | TGTGCCAGCAGTGAACACAGGGGGAATCAGCCCCAGCATTTT | CASSEHRGNQPQHF
NA | TRBJ2-3 | TRBV13 | NA | TGTGCCAGCAGCCCTCGAGCCCTGCGAGATACGCAGTATTTT | CASSPRALRDTQYF
NA | TRBJ2-7 | TRBV30 | NA | TGTGCCTGGAGTGAACAGGGTGGGTACGAGCAGTACTTC | CAWSEQGGYEQYF
NA | TRBJ2-7 | TRBV19 | NA | TGTGCCAGTAGTATTTCCCTCCCCCTCGAGCAGTACTTC | CASSISLPLEQYF
NA | TRBJ1-1 | TRBV6-5 | NA | TGTGCCAGCAGTTATGGGAGTCGGAACACTGAAGCTTTCTTT | CASSYGSRNTEAFF
NA | TRBJ2-7 | TRBV2 | NA | TGTGCCAGCAGTAACGGGGATGGATTCGAGCAGTACTTC | CASSNGDGFEQYF
TRBD1 | TRBJ1-1 | TRBV2 | NA | TGTGCCAGCAGTCCCATCCAGGGGGAGGACACCGAAGCTTTCTTT | CASSPIQGEDTEAFF
TRBD2 | TRBJ2-1 | TRBV28 | few | TGTGCCAGCAGTTTCCTGGGGACTAGCGGGGGTCAGCAGTTCTTC | CASSFLGTSGGQQFF
TRBD1 | TRBJ2-7 | TRBV5-1 | NA | TGCGCCAGCAGCTTGTCATCGGGACAGGGTCACGAGCAGTACTTC | CASSLSSGQGHEQYF
NA | TRBJ2-2 | TRBV14 | NA | TGTGCCAGCAGCCAGATTAGCACCGGGGAGCTGTTTTTT | CASSQISTGELFF
TRBD2 | TRBJ2-1 | TRBV18 | NA | TGTGCCAGCTCACCAAGCGGGATGCGACGGGAGGAGCAGTTCTTC | CASSPSGMRREEQFF
NA | TRBJ2-6 | TRBV18 | NA | TGTGCCAGCTCACCTCCACAGCAATCCTCTGGGGCCAACGTCCTGACTTTC | CASSPPQQSSGANVLTF
TRBD1 | TRBJ1-2 | TRBV6-6 | NA | TGTGCCAGCAGCCCCCCGACAGGGTATGGCTACACCTTC | CASSPPTGYGYTF
TRBD2 | TRBJ2-7 | TRBV18 | NA | TGTGCCAGCTCACCACCCGGACTAGCGGGGGCCTCCTACGAGCAGTACTTC | CASSPPGLAGASYEQYF
TRBD2 | TRBJ2-1 | TRBV4-2 | NA | TGTGCCAGCAGCCAAGGGGACAGGGGACTAGCGGGACCCGATGAGCAGTTCTTC | CASSQGDRGLAGPDEQFF